This passage covers 5 T cell receptor beta chains from one sample sequenced in a study of identifying expanded T cells in peripheral blood (dated by TCRdb to between 2018 and 2021). Library preparation was by the immunoSEQ multiplex PCR assay. TCRdb mirrors the immuneACCESS table, restricted to in-frame sequences. Some clones are absent from its copies; in checked studies, under half trace to an unresolved V gene, and the reason for the others is unknown. Within this sample are roughly 130,000 clones, with approximately 86% of them counted one time only. 8.4% of the sample is held by the ten biggest clonotypes. The source material was blood. These receptor sequences come from a person aged 18 to 75 in good health.

This clone appeared a single time. The rearrangement uses TRBV6-5 and TRBJ1-1, with no clear D. This CDR3 is built from 16 residues. The V gene's germline CDR1 is MNHEY and CDR2 SVGAGI. V was shortened by 0 bases and J by 0 bases, with 11 bases between the two germline ends. The chain's CDR3 is CASSYSQPPMNTEAFF. The CDR3 bases are TGTGCCAGCAGTTACTCGCAGCCGCCCATGAACACTGAAGCTTTCTTT.

This clone occurred a few times. The rearrangement links TRBV5-1 to TRBJ1-5, with 10 positions matching TRBD1. CDR1 is SGHRS and CDR2 is YFSETQ in the germline V gene. With V trimmed by 4 bases and J by 6 bases, 7 bases remained unmatched. The length of the CDR3 is 15 residues. The CDR3 sequence is CASSPGQGVVQPQHF. The DNA for the CDR3 is TGCGCCAGCAGCCCAGGACAGGGGGTTGTTCAGCCCCAGCATTTT.

The chain combines TRBV28 with TRBJ2-7; no reliable D call. Germline assignment: CDR1 MDHEN and CDR2 SYDVKM. This CDR3 has 12 residues. V lost 5 bases and J 4 bases, leaving 9 bases between the germline ends. CDR3 nucleotides: TGTGCCAGCAGTCCCCCGAGGTACGAGCAGTACTTC. Its protein product is CASSPPRYEQYF.

This chain connects TRBV7-9 to TRBJ1-4, with D unclear. Germline V gene lookup returns CDR1 SEHNR and CDR2 FQNEAQ (reference sequence). Trimming shortened V by 0 bases and J by 6 bases, and 11 bases separated the two germline ends. The CDR3 covers 15 residues. CDR3 in amino acids: CASSLALARYEKLFF. The CDR3 nucleotides read TGTGCCAGCAGCTTAGCGCTGGCTAGATATGAAAAACTGTTTTTT. Full variable domain (missing parts from reference TRBV7-9 and TRBJ1-4): DTGVSQNPRHKITKRGQNVTFRCDPISEHNRLYWYRQTLGQGPEFLTYFQNEAQLEKSRLLSDRFSAERPKGSFSTLEIQRTEQGDSAMYLCASSLALARYEKLFFGSGTQLSVL.

The chain couples TRBV6-1 to TRBJ1-3; D is ambiguous. Looked up from germline, CDR1 is MNHNS and CDR2 is SASEGT. The CDR3 has 13 residues. V lost 2 bases, J lost 9 bases, and 11 bases lay in between. The CDR3 is CASSEKGSVTIYF. CDR3 in DNA: TGTGCCAGCAGTGAAAAGGGATCCGTCACCATATATTTT.